The sequence of this T cell receptor beta chain was determined in a study of blood T cells in healthy people across ages. The germline V gene has CDR1 SQVTM and CDR2 ANQGSEA. V lost 7 bases to trimming and J lost 4 bases, with 15 bases between them. The CDR3 is made up of 13 amino acids. Drawing of peripheral blood yielded 8.5 to 10 milliliters from each donor. Study-level results: Naive and antigen-experienced cells were not separated, limiting conclusive comparison.

A sample-barcoded 5' primer and a J-beta primer mix were used in a second PCR of roughly 7 to 11 cycles. TCRdb re-analysed the 5' RACE reads in MiXCR, keeping a single row per CDR3 protein. The sample records some 920,000 distinct CDR3 sequences, around 54% being singletons. This clonotype was counted ten times or more. Its target is unknown. The sample was blood. This sequence originates from a woman aged 60-75 years in good health. This rearrangement joins TRBV29-1 to TRBJ2-3; D remains ambiguous. CDR3: CSARDTMADTQYF. The CDR3 DNA follows: TGCAGCGCCCGCGACACGATGGCAGATACGCAGTATTTT.